Following are 18 T cell receptor beta chains from one sample sequenced in a study of blood T cell repertoires in COVID-19. Clones were sequenced by immunoSEQ multiplex PCR, and TCRdb holds only the in-frame ones, with some missing. Among roughly 70,000 clones, less than 85% were seen once, and the ten largest hold 22%. The material sequenced was peripheral blood. These receptors all stem from a man aged 55 to 70 with acute or convalescent COVID-19.

This clone was found a few times. The genes are TRBV7-9 and TRBJ2-7, with 11 bases aligning to TRBD2. The CDR3 runs 14 residues. Looked up from germline, CDR1 is SEHNR and CDR2 is FQNEAQ (reference sequence). With 2 bases clipped from V and 5 bases from J, the junction kept 2 bases outside the gene matches. The CDR3 nucleotides are TGTGCCAGCAGCTTAACACTAGCGGGAGACGAGCAGTACTTC. Translation: CASSLTLAGDEQYF.

The gene calls are TRBV7-2 and TRBJ2-5, with 14 bases identical to TRBD2. Looked up from germline, CDR1 is SGHTA and CDR2 is FQGNSA. The trim removed 4 bases at V and 0 bases at J, leaving 10 bases unmatched. The CDR3 spans 19 residues. CDR3 DNA sequence: TGTGCCAGCAGCTCCCCGGGACTAGCGGGGGTCAATCACCAAGAGACCCAGTACTTC. This gives the protein CASSSPGLAGVNHQETQYF.

The chain joins TRBV6-5 to TRBJ1-2; D unclear. Germline V gene lookup returns CDR1 MNHEY and CDR2 SVGAGI. The CDR3 spans 15 residues. The V gene lost 5 bases and the J gene lost 8 bases, with 21 bases spanning the gap. The chain's CDR3 is CASSRNSRGGIGYTF. The CDR3 DNA reads as TGTGCCAGCAGTCGGAACAGTCGGGGAGGCATCGGCTACACCTTC.

This sequence joins TRBV29-1 and TRBJ2-5, with TRBD2 matching 8 bases. The CDR3 contains 14 residues. Trimming took 3 bases from V and 3 from J; bases not matched to a gene: 6. Germline V gives CDR1 SQVTM, CDR2 ANQGSEA. CDR3 nucleotides: TGCAGCGTTGATCGGTATAGCGGGAAAGAGACCCAGTACTTC. This translates into CSVDRYSGKETQYF.

The V gene is TRBV9, the J gene TRBJ1-4, with 7 bases fitting TRBD1. The trim removed 4 bases at V and 6 bases at J, leaving 6 bases unmatched. This CDR3 has 14 amino acids. The germline V gene has CDR1 SGDLS and CDR2 YYNGEE. CDR3 region: CASSMDRWDEKLFF. The CDR3 DNA is TGTGCCAGCAGCATGGACAGGTGGGATGAAAAACTGTTTTTT.

The J gene is TRBJ2-3, the V gene TRBV7-3; D not resolved. V lost 2 bases, J lost 1 base, and 10 bases lay in between. CDR1 and CDR2 from the germline V gene are SGHTA and FQGTGA. The CDR3 runs to 15 residues. In DNA, the CDR3 is TGTGCCAGCAGCTTAGAGGCGGCCCGCACAGATACGCAGTATTTT. Encoded protein: CASSLEAARTDTQYF.

Ten or more counts support this clone. The chain employs TRBV7-9 and TRBJ2-1; 9 bases agree with TRBD2. V lost 4 bases to trimming and J lost 1 base; unmatched junction nucleotides: 2. This CDR3 comprises 15 residues. Germline V gene lookup returns CDR1 SEHNR and CDR2 FQNEAQ (reference sequence). The CDR3 reads CASSSSGASYNEQFF. In DNA form, the CDR3 reads TGTGCCAGCAGCTCTAGCGGGGCTTCCTACAATGAGCAGTTCTTC. Based on the CDR3 plus reference TRBV7-9 and TRBJ2-1, the full variable domain is DTGVSQNPRHKITKRGQNVTFRCDPISEHNRLYWYRQTLGQGPEFLTYFQNEAQLEKSRLLSDRFSAERPKGSFSTLEIQRTEQGDSAMYLCASSSSGASYNEQFFGPGTRLTVL.

The V call is TRBV7-8, the J call TRBJ2-7, with D perhaps TRBD2 (6 bases). The V gene's germline CDR1 is SGHVS and CDR2 FQNEAQ. The CDR3 has 14 residues. V was pared by 5 bases and J by 3 bases, with 14 bases between. DNA of the CDR3: TGTGCCAGCAGCCGAGAAACGACTAGCTACGAGCAGTACTTC. Its protein is CASSRETTSYEQYF. The full variable domain, rest sourced from reference TRBV7-8 and TRBJ2-7, is GAGVSQSPRYKVAKRGQDVALRCDPISGHVSLFWYQQALGQGPEFLTYFQNEAQLDKSGLPSDRFFAERPEGSVSTLKIQRTQQEDSAVYLCASSRETTSYEQYFGPGTRLTVT.

V gene TRBV18 combines with J gene TRBJ2-2; 7 bases line up with TRBD1. The length of the CDR3 is 14 residues. Germline V CDR1 and CDR2: KGHSH, LQKENI. Unmatched junction bases numbered 1, after V lost 4 bases and J lost 2 bases. The CDR3 reads CASSRQGNTGELFF. DNA of the CDR3: TGTGCCAGCTCACGACAGGGAAACACCGGGGAGCTGTTTTTT.

The V call is TRBV25-1, the J call TRBJ1-2; 9 bases map to TRBD1. Germline V CDR1 and CDR2: MGHDK, SYGVNS. V was pared by 6 bases and J by 5 bases, with 7 bases of the junction left unmatched. The CDR3 runs 14 residues. The CDR3 DNA is TGTGCCAGCAGGGCGGACAGGGGAGATTATGGCTACACCTTC. Translation: CASRADRGDYGYTF.

This clone showed up just once. J is TRBJ2-7 and V is TRBV3-1 (or the pseudogene TRBV3-2); 11 bases are shared with TRBD2. CDR3 size: 14 residues. Per germline, CDR1 LGHDT and CDR2 YNNKEL (reference sequence). Trimming took 5 bases from V and 6 from J; bases not matched to a gene: 6. The CDR3, as DNA: TGTGCCAGCAGCTTGACTAGCGGGACGTTCGAGCAGTACTTC. Residues: CASSLTSGTFEQYF.

The rearrangement joins TRBV7-9 to TRBJ1-1, with TRBD1 matching over 7 bases. V lost 5 bases and J lost 4; bases outside the gene matches: 10. The CDR3 contains 15 residues. The germline V gene encodes CDR1 SEHNR and CDR2 FQNEAQ (reference sequence). CDR3 amino acids: CASSPTGDRSTEAFF. DNA of the CDR3: TGTGCCAGCAGCCCCACAGGGGATAGGAGCACTGAAGCTTTCTTT.

The chain uses TRBV6-6 and TRBJ1-5; tentative D call: TRBD1 (6 bases). V lost 6 bases and J 3 bases, leaving 9 bases between the germline ends. The germline gives CDR1 MNHNY, CDR2 SVGAGI (reference sequence). The CDR3 has 13 amino acids. As DNA, the CDR3 is TGTGCCAGCAGGGACAGTGACAATCAGCCCCAGCATTTT. Amino acid sequence: CASRDSDNQPQHF.

The chain recombines TRBV28 with TRBJ1-1, with 9 bases that match TRBD1. The germline gives CDR1 MDHEN, CDR2 SYDVKM. The CDR3 has 14 amino acids. V gave up 4 bases and J gave up 9 bases; unmatched junction bases: 9. The CDR3 sequence is CASSWPGQGSQAFF. The CDR3 coding sequence is TGTGCCAGCAGTTGGCCGGGACAGGGATCGCAAGCTTTCTTT.

The chain uses TRBV18 and TRBJ1-2, with TRBD1 matching over 9 bases. V lost 2 bases and J lost 6; bases outside the gene matches: 7. The CDR3 sequence is 15 residues long. The V gene's germline CDR1 is KGHSH and CDR2 LQKENI. The chain's CDR3 is CASSPNPGQGDGYTF. The CDR3, as DNA: TGTGCCAGCTCACCAAATCCGGGACAGGGTGATGGCTACACCTTC.

J is TRBJ1-5 and V is TRBV7-4; tentative D call: TRBD1 (6 bases). Trimming shortened V by 6 bases and J by 4 bases, and 13 bases separated the two germline ends. CDR1 is SGHVT and CDR2 is SQSDAQ in the germline V gene. The CDR3 covers 14 residues. DNA of the CDR3: TGTGCCAGCAGTATAACAGGGTTGAATCAGCCCCAGCATTTT. Encoded protein: CASSITGLNQPQHF.

In its sample, this clone was seen a few times. This chain links TRBV9 with TRBJ2-3; TRBD2 matches 11 bases. Per the germline V gene, CDR1 is SGDLS and CDR2 is YYNGEE. The trim removed 4 bases at V and 5 bases at J, leaving 9 bases unmatched. The CDR3 loop spans 16 amino acids. The CDR3 DNA follows: TGTGCCAGCAGCTCTCGAGCCGGGACTAGCGGAGATACGCAGTATTTT. It codes for CASSSRAGTSGDTQYF.

This chain uses TRBV11-2 with TRBJ1-2, with D unclear. The germline V gene has CDR1 SGHAT and CDR2 FQNNGV. This CDR3 contains 13 residues. V was trimmed by 1 base and J by 2 bases, leaving 5 bases between them. CDR3 sequence (DNA): TGTGCCAGCAGCTTAGCGGGAAACTATGGCTACACCTTC. Translating it yields CASSLAGNYGYTF. The full variable domain, completed using reference TRBV11-2 and TRBJ1-2, is EAGVAQSPRYKIIEKRQSVAFWCNPISGHATLYWYQQILGQGPKLLIQFQNNGVVDDSQLPKDRFSAERLKGVDSTLKIQPAKLEDSAVYLCASSLAGNYGYTFGSGTRLTVV.